Included here is one T cell receptor beta chain sequence, with context. There are many counts of this clonotype. Its antigen is still unknown. There are no base qualities to consult, and no much larger clone falls within one base. The TCR beta CDR3 regions were amplified from the RNA transcripts. For the first round of RT-PCR on the TCR CDR3, the HTBI primer set was used together with the Qiagen OneStep RT-PCR kit. A second multiplex PCR round built the libraries, followed by size selection and purification. Sequencing of the libraries was done on an Illumina HiSeq2000 using paired-end 100 bp reads. The authors' analysis ran thus. Raw data were processed with SOAPnuke, discarding reads with adapters, uncalled bases, mean Phred below 15, or no exact constant-primer or identifier match. High-quality paired reads were merged using COPE v1.2.5, and each unique nucleotide sequence was defined as a clonotype. MiTCR v1.1 was used to align clonotypes to the IMGT TRBV, TRBD and TRBJ reference segments. Only V-J combinations with frequency above 0.0001, covering about 99% of repertoires, were analysed. The TCS score was defined as the ratio of F50 (clonal expansion) to E x V (chaos), calculated using BLOSUM62-based TCRdist between CDR3 peptides within each V-J. Welch's t-statistics and random forest reduced roughly 540 V-J features to 13, which were used in a naive Bayes classifier (R e1071). Using fastp trimming at Q25 and MiXCR clonotype assembly, TCRdb reanalyzed the public sequencing data and kept in-frame beta chains. One record per CDR3 amino acid sequence lists the most common genes and DNA. TCRdb, rather than the study authors, made the V and J calls. The sample contains a few hundred thousand distinct CDR3 sequences, about a fifth of them found a single time. The ten largest clones take up 3% to 4% of the sample.

From the germline V gene (reference sequence), CDR1 is GTSNPN and CDR2 is SVGIG. Inclusive of the bounding cysteine and phenylalanine, the CDR3 is 13 residues long. The retained sequence is limited to the CDR3, 39 bases, with the frame set at the first base. The junction shows trimming of 1 base on V and 5 bases on J, plus 11 bases between the germline ends. The sample originates from a study of T cells in Graves' hyperthyroidism and ophthalmopathy (dated by TCRdb to the late 2010s). Concerning the study at large: Peripheral blood samples were taken at initial diagnosis, before any treatment was given. According to the paper, TCR Vbeta CDR3 sequencing was carried out on 120 to 150 peripheral blood samples, which came from over 40 ophthalmopathy, fewer than 80 hyperthyroidism and roughly 17 progressor patients. The 80 to 100 discovery patients were randomly divided into training and test sets at a 7:3 ratio. After blood sampling, hyperthyroidism patients were treated with methimazole at a starting dose of 30 mg daily, and ophthalmopathy patients were treated with high-dose intravenous methylprednisolone. To identify distinguishing TCR V-J signatures, a discovery cohort of 100 patients was used, comprising 40 to 45 with Graves' ophthalmopathy and 57 with stable Graves' hyperthyroidism. An independent validation cohort of 18 to 20 hyperthyroidism patients and approximately 16 patients who later progressed to ophthalmopathy tested prospective prediction of ophthalmopathy. Thyroid tissue and blood T-cell repertoires from about six Graves' hyperthyroidism patients were also compared in the study. The study at large found these results: Blood samples also contained most of the expanded thyroid clonotypes (frequency above 0.001), which suggests that blood repertoires may reflect thyroid immune responses. In validation, progression to ophthalmopathy was predicted by the model with around 70% sensitivity and roughly 76% specificity, a median of around 5.9 months before onset. Sample size was not statistically predetermined, and blinding of investigators to group allocation was not performed. Ophthalmopathy was separated from stable hyperthyroidism by a 13 V-J signature model, with 85% to 90% sensitivity and 81% to 83% specificity obtained in cross-validation and 80%/75% obtained in testing.

Stable Graves' hyperthyroidism was defined as no progression to ophthalmopathy during 18 months of follow-up. Hyperthyroidism patients were newly diagnosed, had a disease duration of under 2 months, and were aged 18 to 65 years. Exclusion was applied to patients with uncontrolled infections, other autoimmune diseases, pregnancy or lactation. Diagnoses were established on the basis of clinical symptoms, serum thyroxine and TRAb, thyroid ultrasound, and orbital computed tomography. PBMCs were separated from approximately 9.9 ml of fresh peripheral blood using Ficoll-Paque density gradient centrifugation. Trizol reagent was used to extract total RNA, and RNA quality was then checked on an Agilent 2100 Bioanalyzer.

The sample taken for sequencing was blood. The chain employs TRBV30 and TRBJ1-1; the D gene is not confidently resolved. The sequence came from a woman aged 18 to 35 with Graves' hyperthyroidism. The nucleotides are TGTGCCTGGAGTGACGGGGTCATGACTGAAGCTTTCTTT. This codes for CAWSDGVMTEAFF.